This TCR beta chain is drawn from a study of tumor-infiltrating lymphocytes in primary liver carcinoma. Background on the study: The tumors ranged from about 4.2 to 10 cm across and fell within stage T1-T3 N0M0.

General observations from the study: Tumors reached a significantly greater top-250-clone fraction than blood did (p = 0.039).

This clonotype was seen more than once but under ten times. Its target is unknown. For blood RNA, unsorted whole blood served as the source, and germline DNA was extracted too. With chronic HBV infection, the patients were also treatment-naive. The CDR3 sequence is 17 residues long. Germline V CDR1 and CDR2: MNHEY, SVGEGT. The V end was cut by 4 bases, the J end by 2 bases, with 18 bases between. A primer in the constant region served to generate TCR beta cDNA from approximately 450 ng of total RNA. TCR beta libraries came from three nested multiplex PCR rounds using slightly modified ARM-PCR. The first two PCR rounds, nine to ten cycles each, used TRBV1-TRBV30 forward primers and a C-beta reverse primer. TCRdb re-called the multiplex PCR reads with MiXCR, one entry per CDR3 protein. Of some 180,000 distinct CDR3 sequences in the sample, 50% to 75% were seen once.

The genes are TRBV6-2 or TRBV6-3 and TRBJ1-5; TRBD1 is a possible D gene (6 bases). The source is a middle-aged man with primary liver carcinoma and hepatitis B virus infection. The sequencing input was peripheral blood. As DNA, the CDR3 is TGTGCCAGCAGTTCCACCTCCTTCTCAGGGGGCAATCAGCCCCAGCATTTT. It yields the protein CASSSTSFSGGNQPQHF.